The rows below give T cell receptor beta chains drawn from one sample of a study of shared clonotypes between healthy human individuals. Sequencing used immunoSEQ multiplex PCR; TCRdb keeps in-frame clones, though not all of them. The repertoire consists of hundreds of thousands of clones, with around 96% occurring once and the leading ten covering around 0.1%. Sequencing was done on a sample of naive CD8+ T cells sorted from blood. The source is a woman aged 25 to 39 in good health. Each CDR3 is given with its conserved first and last residue. D genes are given only for firm matches.

CASSRNSKKTGELFF | TGCGCCAGCAGTCGTAACAGTAAGAAGACCGGGGAGCTGTTTTTT | TRBJ2-2 | NA | TRBV23-1
CASSVEGQAQETQYF | TGTGCCAGCAGCGTAGAGGGACAAGCGCAAGAGACCCAGTACTTC | TRBJ2-5 | NA | TRBV9
CAGGTRSSYEQYF | TGTGCCGGAGGGACTCGGAGCTCCTACGAGCAGTACTTC | TRBJ2-7 | NA | TRBV7-9
CASSGAWDRRQETQYF | TGCGCCAGCAGTGGGGCTTGGGACAGGAGACAAGAGACCCAGTACTTC | TRBJ2-5 | TRBD1 | TRBV10-2
CASTAGARTDTQYF | TGTGCCAGCACCGCGGGGGCGCGCACAGATACGCAGTATTTT | TRBJ2-3 | NA | TRBV28
CAIDRGATEAFF | TGTGCCATCGACAGGGGTGCCACTGAAGCTTTCTTT | TRBJ1-1 | TRBD1 | TRBV6-5
CASSPTAPEQFF | TGTGCCAGTAGTCCCACAGCACCGGAGCAGTTCTTC | TRBJ2-1 | NA | TRBV19
CASSFSVGIGTEAFF | TGTGCCAGCAGTTTCTCCGTTGGGATTGGCACTGAAGCTTTCTTT | TRBJ1-1 | NA | TRBV28
CASSETGTEQFF | TGTGCCAGCAGTGAGACGGGCACCGAGCAGTTCTTC | TRBJ2-1 | NA | TRBV6-5
CASSEGSVWGQYF | TGTGCCAGCAGCGAGGGCAGCGTATGGGGGCAGTACTTC | TRBJ2-5 | NA | TRBV5-6
CATSNGQGAGGEQYF | TGTGCCACCAGCAACGGCCAAGGGGCCGGTGGGGAGCAGTACTTC | TRBJ2-7 | NA | TRBV15
CASRKMDGNQPQHF | TGTGCCAGCAGGAAGATGGACGGGAATCAGCCCCAGCATTTT | TRBJ1-5 | NA | TRBV6-5
CASSPTSNEQFF | TGTGCCAGCAGCCCGACTAGTAATGAGCAGTTCTTC | TRBJ2-1 | NA | TRBV9
CATSRDRADTQYF | TGTGCCACCAGCAGAGATCGGGCAGATACGCAGTATTTT | TRBJ2-3 | NA | TRBV15
CASIAGTSGYNEQFF | TGTGCCAGCATTGCCGGGACTAGCGGCTACAATGAGCAGTTCTTC | TRBJ2-1 | TRBD2 | TRBV27
CASSATSGISTDNEQFF | TGTGCCAGCAGCGCGACTAGCGGGATAAGTACCGACAATGAGCAGTTCTTC | TRBJ2-1 | TRBD2 | TRBV7-2
CAISESMFPSGWTQYF | TGTGCCATCAGTGAGTCGATGTTTCCGAGCGGGTGGACCCAGTACTTC | TRBJ2-5 | NA | TRBV10-3
CASSLTGDYTEAFF | TGTGCCAGCAGCCTGACAGGGGATTACACTGAAGCTTTCTTT | TRBJ1-1 | TRBD1 | TRBV16
CASSYGAASYEQYF | TGTGCCAGCAGTTACGGAGCTGCCTCCTACGAGCAGTACTTC | TRBJ2-7 | NA | TRBV6-5
CARGQAEQYF | TGTGCCAGAGGGCAGGCCGAGCAGTACTTC | TRBJ2-7 | NA | TRBV25-1